These 29 T cell receptor beta chains originate from one sample sequenced in a study of cytomegalovirus exposure and HLA in healthy donors. Amplification used 60 Vbeta primers and 13 Jbeta primers. Only in-frame clones appear in the TCRdb table, and some are missing; sequencing was by immunoSEQ multiplex PCR. This repertoire includes around 100,000 clones. Sample: PBMCs. These receptors all stem from a man younger than 40 in good health and CMV-seronegative.

This rearrangement joins TRBV19 to TRBJ2-7; 7 nucleotides align to TRBD2. The trim removed 5 bases at V and 2 bases at J, leaving 12 bases unmatched. The germline CDR1 and CDR2 sequences are LNHDA and SQIVND (reference sequence). The CDR3 runs to 16 residues. The CDR3 loop reads CASSSSFPTSTYEQYF. CDR3 sequence (DNA): TGTGCCAGTAGTTCCTCCTTCCCGACTAGCACCTACGAGCAGTACTTC.

This chain links TRBV20-1 with TRBJ1-1; D remains ambiguous. Germline V gives CDR1 DFQATT, CDR2 SNEGSKA (reference sequence). The V gene lost 4 bases and the J gene lost 5 bases, with 8 bases spanning the gap. CDR3 length: 11 residues. CDR3 bases: TGCAGTGCTAAGAGGAGGACTGAAGCTTTCTTT. Its translation: CSAKRRTEAFF.

The chain employs TRBV18 and TRBJ1-6; a weak D match, TRBD1 (6 bases). Germline V gives CDR1 KGHSH, CDR2 LQKENI. V was cut by 3 bases and J by 5 bases, with 14 bases left in between. The CDR3 is 16 amino acids. This CDR3 is CASSPRPGHNNSPLHF. Here the CDR3 DNA reads TGTGCCAGCTCACCGCGTCCGGGACACAATAATTCACCCCTCCACTTT.

The CDR3 coding sequence is TGTGCCAGCAGCACGCAGACTAGACCCACAGATACGCAGTATTTT. It yields the protein CASSTQTRPTDTQYF. The chain joins TRBV7-2 to TRBJ2-3, with D maybe TRBD2 (6 bases). Trimming removed 5 bases from V and 2 bases from J, with 14 bases in between. CDR1 and CDR2 (germline): SGHTA, FQGNSA. The CDR3 has 15 residues.

The chain recombines TRBV7-3 with TRBJ2-3, with 9 bases fitting TRBD2. Trimming removed 5 bases from V and 3 bases from J; junction bases left unmatched: 9. Looked up from germline, CDR1 is SGHTA and CDR2 is FQGTGA. This CDR3 comprises 16 residues. The CDR3 bases are TGTGCCAGCAGCCCTCGCCTGGCGGGGGGGACAGATACGCAGTATTTT. It translates to CASSPRLAGGTDTQYF. The full variable domain, in which reference TRBV7-3 and TRBJ2-3 provide the parts outside the CDR3, is GAGVSQTPSNKVTEKGKYVELRCDPISGHTALYWYRQSLGQGPEFLIYFQGTGAADDSGLPNDRFFAVRPEGSVSTLKIQRTERGDSAVYLCASSPRLAGGTDTQYFGPGTRLTVL.

The gene calls are TRBV25-1 and TRBJ1-6; possibly TRBD1 for D (6 bases). CDR1 MGHDK and CDR2 SYGVNS come from the germline V gene. This CDR3 contains 17 residues. Trimming cost V 3 bases and J 7 bases, with 19 bases left between them. The CDR3 nucleotides read TGTGCCAGCAGTGACCGGGACACCCCCACTAGGAATTCACCCCTCCACTTT. Its translation: CASSDRDTPTRNSPLHF.

V is TRBV20-1 and J is TRBJ2-5; TRBD2 is a possible D gene (5 bases). Germline V gene data show CDR1 as DFQATT and CDR2 as SNEGSKA (reference sequence). V was cut by 5 bases and J by 11 bases, with 15 bases left in between. The CDR3 has 11 amino acids. The CDR3 loop is CSASLADEQYF. CDR3 bases: TGCAGTGCTTCGCTAGCTGATGAGCAGTACTTC.

The chain carries TRBV18 and TRBJ2-7; 8 bases fit TRBD1. CDR3 length: 14 residues. The V and J ends lost 0 bases and 2 bases, in that order; junction bases with no gene match: 0. Germline-derived CDR1 and CDR2 are KGHSH and LQKENI. CDR3 nucleotide sequence: TGTGCCAGCTCACCACCGGGACAGGCCTACGAGCAGTACTTC. Protein: CASSPPGQAYEQYF.

V usage is TRBV7-3 and J usage is TRBJ1-3; 7 nucleotides agree with TRBD1. Germline assignment: CDR1 SGHTA and CDR2 FQGTGA. The CDR3 is 13 amino acids. J gave up 8 bases and V 3 bases, and 4 bases lay outside the gene matches. The CDR3 here is CASSFTQGDTIYF. The CDR3 DNA follows: TGTGCCAGCAGCTTTACGCAGGGGGACACCATATATTTT.

The gene calls are TRBV12-5 and TRBJ1-2; D is ambiguous. Deletions cut 3 bases from V and 5 bases from J, with 10 bases between. Germline CDR1 LGHNT, CDR2 FRNRAP. The CDR3 is 13 residues long. CDR3 sequence (DNA): TGTGCTAGTGGTTTACCGCGGAGGTATGGCTACACCTTC. The encoded protein is CASGLPRRYGYTF.

The CDR3, as DNA: TGTGCCAGCAGTTACGACAGGGATCAGCCCCAGCATTTT. Translated: CASSYDRDQPQHF. J is TRBJ1-5 and V is TRBV6-6, with 7 bases aligning to TRBD1. After removal of 2 bases from V and 5 bases from J, the junction contained 0 bases not matched to a gene. Looked up from germline, CDR1 is MNHNY and CDR2 is SVGAGI (reference sequence). CDR3 size: 13 residues.

The rearrangement joins TRBV7-7 to TRBJ2-5; 8 bases map to TRBD1. The CDR3 runs 15 residues. V gave up 5 bases and J gave up 3 bases; unmatched junction bases: 8. The germline CDR1 and CDR2 sequences are SSHAT and FNYEAQ (reference sequence). CDR3 region: CASSPRTGTEETQYF. The CDR3 DNA reads as TGTGCCAGCAGCCCACGGACAGGGACAGAAGAGACCCAGTACTTC.

The CDR3 sequence: CASSRESYNSPLHF. The DNA for the CDR3 is TGTGCCAGCAGTCGGGAATCCTATAATTCACCCCTCCACTTT. V and J are TRBV2 and TRBJ1-6; D is ambiguous. The ends were cut back, 5 bases at V and 1 base at J, with 6 bases in the middle. Per the germline V gene, CDR1 is SNHLY and CDR2 is FYNNEI. This CDR3 region has 14 residues.

The V and J genes are TRBV9 and TRBJ2-2, with 10 bases fitting TRBD1. Unmatched junction bases numbered 13, after V lost 3 bases and J lost 5 bases. CDR3 length: 18 residues. CDR1 is SGDLS and CDR2 is YYNGEE in the germline V gene. This CDR3 reads CASSAKPGQGFVTGELFF. The CDR3 region has the DNA TGTGCCAGCAGCGCAAAACCGGGACAGGGGTTCGTGACCGGGGAGCTGTTTTTT.

V is TRBV13 and J is TRBJ2-7, with D perhaps TRBD2 (5 bases). The V and J ends lost 4 bases and 3 bases respectively, with 7 bases between them. The CDR3 runs to 12 residues. Germline CDR1 PRHDT, CDR2 FYEKMQ (reference sequence). The CDR3 loop reads CASSWRVYEQYF. The DNA for the CDR3 is TGTGCCAGCAGCTGGCGGGTCTACGAGCAGTACTTC. The whole variable domain, remainder taken from reference TRBV13 and TRBJ2-7, is AAGVIQSPRHLIKEKRETATLKCYPIPRHDTVYWYQQGPGQDPQFLISFYEKMQSDKGSIPDRFSAQQFSDYHSELNMSSLELGDSALYFCASSWRVYEQYFGPGTRLTVT.

V gene TRBV2 combines with J gene TRBJ2-7; 7 bases align to TRBD1. Germline V lookup: CDR1 SNHLY, CDR2 FYNNEI. V lost 0 bases and J lost 3; bases outside the gene matches: 5. CDR3 length equals 15 residues. CDR3 amino acids: CASSEAQGTVYEQYF. The CDR3 DNA reads TGTGCCAGCAGTGAAGCGCAGGGGACAGTCTACGAGCAGTACTTC.

The rearrangement links TRBV27 to TRBJ2-7, with D maybe TRBD1 (6 bases). The germline CDR1 and CDR2 sequences are MNHEY and SMNVEV (reference sequence). The CDR3 is made up of 13 amino acids. Trimming removed 4 bases from V and 3 bases from J, with 10 bases in between. CDR3: CASSSRQDYEQYF. The CDR3, as DNA: TGTGCCAGCAGTTCCCGACAGGACTACGAGCAGTACTTC.

The chain is built from TRBV7-8 and TRBJ2-3; D call uncertain. CDR1 and CDR2 (germline): SGHVS, FQNEAQ. The V and J ends lost 4 bases and 0 bases respectively, with 11 bases between them. The CDR3 spans 15 residues. CDR3 sequence reads: CASSWYSTSTDTQYF. CDR3 nucleotides: TGTGCCAGCAGCTGGTACAGCACTAGCACAGATACGCAGTATTTT. Using reference TRBV7-8 and TRBJ2-3 for the parts outside the CDR3, the full variable domain is GAGVSQSPRYKVAKRGQDVALRCDPISGHVSLFWYQQALGQGPEFLTYFQNEAQLDKSGLPSDRFFAERPEGSVSTLKIQRTQQEDSAVYLCASSWYSTSTDTQYFGPGTRLTVL.

The J gene is TRBJ2-5, the V gene TRBV9; 8 nucleotides agree with TRBD1. The end of the DNA aligns better with TRBJ2-7, so the J call may be wrong. Germline lookup yields CDR1 SGDLS and CDR2 YYNGEE. The CDR3 consists of 16 residues. For the CDR3, the DNA is TGTGCCAGCAGCGGAGGTACGGACAGGGCTTCCTACGAGCAGTACTTC. Translation gives CASSGGTDRASYEQYF.

V is TRBV6-5 and J is TRBJ1-2, with D perhaps matching TRBD1 (6 bases). V was cut by 7 bases and J by 8 bases, with 23 bases left in between. The CDR3 covers 15 residues. Germline assignment: CDR1 MNHEY and CDR2 SVGAGI. CDR3 residues: CASNPGAGGYVGYTF. The CDR3 DNA reads TGTGCCAGCAACCCAGGGGCGGGGGGTTACGTCGGCTACACCTTC.

Comment on this clone: Other DNA sequences from this sample encode an identical CDR3 as well. The chain employs TRBV27 and TRBJ1-2; 7 nucleotides agree with TRBD1. Germline V CDR1 and CDR2: MNHEY, SMNVEV (reference sequence). J lost 2 bases, V lost 5 bases, and 8 bases had no gene match. The CDR3 contains 15 residues. CDR3 sequence reads: CASSLRQGANYGYTF. CDR3 DNA sequence: TGTGCCAGCAGTCTCCGACAGGGTGCCAACTATGGCTACACCTTC.

The V call is TRBV2, the J call TRBJ2-2, with 9 bases lining up with TRBD2. CDR1 and CDR2 (germline): SNHLY, FYNNEI. The ends lost 2 bases at V and 9 bases at J; junction bases unmatched: 4. This CDR3 comprises 14 residues. The CDR3, as DNA: TGTGCCAGCAGTGAACTTAGCGGGGGCTGGGAGCTGTTTTTT. Encoded protein: CASSELSGGWELFF.

This chain uses TRBV6-4 with TRBJ2-5; TRBD1 is a possible D gene (6 bases). Trimming took 7 bases from V and 5 from J, leaving 20 bases between them. CDR1 is MRHNA and CDR2 is SNTAGT in the germline V gene. The length of the CDR3 is 15 residues. The CDR3 region has the DNA TGTGCCAGCACTGTGCGCCAGGGGCGCCCCGAGACCCAGTACTTC. As protein: CASTVRQGRPETQYF.

The genes are TRBV7-3 and TRBJ2-7, with D unclear. V was clipped by 3 bases and J by 0 bases, with 6 bases between them. From germline, CDR1 is SGHTA and CDR2 FQGTGA. CDR3 length: 13 amino acids. CDR3 in DNA: TGTGCCAGCAGCTTGTCGGGCTCCTACGAGCAGTACTTC. Its protein is CASSLSGSYEQYF.

DNA of the CDR3: TGTGCTAGTGGTTTGGACAGCCCCTACGAGCAGTACTTC. It specifies CASGLDSPYEQYF. J is TRBJ2-7 and V is TRBV12-5, with D unresolved. The CDR3 spans 13 residues. V was cut by 1 base and J by 2 bases, with 6 bases left in between. CDR1 and CDR2 (germline): LGHNT, FRNRAP.

J is TRBJ2-1 and V is TRBV6-5; 8 nucleotides align to TRBD1. V was pared by 7 bases and J by 7 bases, with 6 bases of the junction left unmatched. Germline CDR1 and CDR2: MNHEY and SVGAGI. The CDR3 length is 13 residues. CDR3 coding DNA: TGTGCCAGCATCGGGACAGGACAAAATGAGCAGTTCTTC. This translates into CASIGTGQNEQFF.

V usage is TRBV10-3 and J usage is TRBJ2-3; tentative D call: TRBD2 (7 bases). CDR1 is ENHRY and CDR2 is SYGVKD in the germline V gene. Between the trimmed V and J ends, which lost 8 bases and 4 bases, there was a span of 10 bases. The CDR3 contains 12 residues. In nucleotides, the CDR3 is TGTGCCATCGCGGGGGCCCCAGATACGCAGTATTTT. Its translation is CAIAGAPDTQYF.

This rearrangement joins TRBV2 to TRBJ2-4; 7 bases fit TRBD2. This CDR3 region has 15 residues. The germline V gene has CDR1 SNHLY and CDR2 FYNNEI. Trimming at V came to 0 bases and at J to 4 bases, leaving 3 bases not matched to a gene. In DNA form, the CDR3 reads TGTGCCAGCAGTGAAGCGGGGGGGGGTAAAAACATTCAGTACTTC. Amino acids: CASSEAGGGKNIQYF.

V usage is TRBV6-6 and J usage is TRBJ1-1; 9 bases map to TRBD1. The germline V gene encodes CDR1 MNHNY and CDR2 SVGAGI (reference sequence). Unmatched junction bases numbered 9, after V lost 2 bases and J lost 8 bases. The CDR3 is made up of 15 amino acids. This chain's CDR3 is CASSYPTGTGLEAFF. For the CDR3, the DNA is TGTGCCAGCAGTTACCCAACCGGGACAGGGCTCGAAGCTTTCTTT.